The next 28 T cell receptor beta chains were all read from a single sample in a study of beta chain features in type 1 diabetes. Every isolated RNA sample was fully reverse transcribed, so sequencing captured expressed TCRB transcripts. The protocol was immunoSEQ multiplex PCR, while the TCRdb copy is restricted to in-frame clones and leaves out a portion. The repertoire holds 130,000 to 150,000 clones, about 10% seen once, with roughly 1.4% in the top ten. What was sequenced was naive CD4+ T cells from blood. These receptors all come from a man younger than 35 in good health.

This sequence joins TRBV5-1 and TRBJ2-7; 7 bases are a match to TRBD1. With 6 bases clipped from V and 2 bases from J, the junction kept 11 bases outside the gene matches. The CDR3 is made up of 15 amino acids. CDR1 and CDR2 (germline): SGHRS, YFSETQ. The CDR3: CASTGDSGYTYEQYF. Written as DNA, the CDR3 is TGCGCCAGCACCGGGGACAGTGGGTATACCTACGAGCAGTACTTC.

This clone was recorded many times. The chain couples TRBV4-3 to TRBJ2-3; D is uncertain. V was trimmed by 0 bases and J by 1 base, leaving 8 bases between them. CDR1 and CDR2 (germline): LGHNA, YSLEER. CDR3 length equals 15 residues. CDR3 residues: CASSQDAAGTDTQYF. In nucleotides, the CDR3 is TGCGCCAGCAGCCAAGATGCCGCGGGCACAGATACGCAGTATTTT.

There are a few counts of this clone. The chain is built from TRBV2 and TRBJ1-5; 7 nucleotides agree with TRBD1. V lost 4 bases to trimming and J lost 3 bases; unmatched junction nucleotides: 3. The V gene's germline CDR1 is SNHLY and CDR2 FYNNEI. The CDR3 runs to 14 residues. CDR3 sequence reads: CASSVDRVNQPQHF. For the CDR3, the DNA is TGTGCCAGCAGTGTTGACAGGGTCAATCAGCCCCAGCATTTT.

The V gene is TRBV7-2, the J gene TRBJ1-1; a possible D gene is TRBD1 (6 bases). The CDR3 is made up of 17 amino acids. V was trimmed by 5 bases and J by 1 base, leaving 20 bases between them. Germline V lookup: CDR1 SGHTA, CDR2 FQGNSA. The CDR3 coding sequence is TGTGCCAGCAGCCTGTTCTCCCCGGACAGCAGGAACACTGAAGCTTTCTTT. Its protein product is CASSLFSPDSRNTEAFF. Supplemented by reference TRBV7-2 and TRBJ1-1, the full variable domain reads GAGVSQSPSNKVTEKGKDVELRCDPISGHTALYWYRQSLGQGLEFLIYFQGNSAPDKSGLPSDRFSAERTGGSVSTLTIQRTQQEDSAVYLCASSLFSPDSRNTEAFFGQGTRLTVV.

The chain is built from TRBV7-3 and TRBJ2-6; D possibly corresponds to TRBD2 (6 bases). This CDR3 spans 18 amino acids. V lost 0 bases, J lost 0 bases, and 12 bases lay in between. In germline, CDR1 is SGHTA, CDR2 FQGTGA. The CDR3 reads CASSLTLAGTSGANVLTF. In DNA, the CDR3 is TGTGCCAGCAGCTTAACGCTGGCGGGAACCTCTGGGGCCAACGTCCTGACTTTC.

This clone has more than one count but fewer than ten. V usage is TRBV5-1 and J usage is TRBJ2-1, with 15 bases lining up with TRBD2. Losses at the gene ends were 0 bases for V and 10 bases for J; bases not matched to a gene: 5. Germline loops: CDR1 SGHRS, CDR2 YFSETQ. The CDR3 length is 16 residues. The CDR3 protein is CASSLGTSGGAGEQFF. The CDR3 coding sequence is TGCGCCAGCAGCTTGGGGACTAGCGGGGGGGCCGGAGAGCAGTTCTTC.

The genes are TRBV30 and TRBJ1-1, with D maybe TRBD1 (6 bases). Germline CDR1 is GTSNPN and CDR2 is SVGIG (reference sequence). The CDR3 has 12 residues. V dropped 5 bases and J dropped 1 base, with 8 bases sitting between them. The CDR3 is CAWGQPNTEAFF. DNA of the CDR3: TGTGCCTGGGGACAGCCGAACACTGAAGCTTTCTTT. Drawing the rest from reference TRBV30 and TRBJ1-1, the complete variable domain is SQTIHQWPATLVQPVGSPLSLECTVEGTSNPNLYWYRQAAGRGLQLLFYSVGIGQISSEVPQNLSASRPQDRQFILSSKKLLLSDSGFYLCAWGQPNTEAFFGQGTRLTVV.

The sample holds many counts of this clone. The chain is built from TRBV28 and TRBJ2-2; no firm D call. Trimming pared 1 base from V and 1 base from J, leaving 4 bases between. Per germline, CDR1 MDHEN and CDR2 SYDVKM. This CDR3 is built from 14 residues. The CDR3 is CASSLSGNTGELFF. Written as DNA, the CDR3 is TGTGCCAGCAGTTTATCAGGGAACACCGGGGAGCTGTTTTTT.

This sequence joins TRBV6-1 and TRBJ2-1; no reliable D call. With 0 bases removed from V and 15 bases from J, the gap between germline ends came to 12 bases. The CDR3 runs to 12 residues. The germline CDR1 and CDR2 sequences are MNHNS and SASEGT. CDR3 amino acids: CASSEAQQEPFF. The CDR3 region has the DNA TGTGCCAGCAGTGAAGCTCAGCAGGAACCGTTCTTC.

There are a few counts of this clone. The V and J genes are TRBV19 and TRBJ2-3; D is perhaps TRBD2 (6 bases). Trimming left V 5 bases short and J 4 bases short, with 13 bases between. CDR1 and CDR2 (germline): LNHDA, SQIVND (reference sequence). There are 14 residues in the CDR3. The CDR3 nucleotides read TGTGCCAGTAGTGGACTCAGGGAGGCAGATACGCAGTATTTT. It translates to CASSGLREADTQYF.

V is TRBV27 and J is TRBJ2-7; 10 bases agree with TRBD2. CDR3 length equals 15 residues. The germline CDR1 and CDR2 sequences are MNHEY and SMNVEV (reference sequence). J was trimmed by 2 bases and V by 4 bases; bases with no gene match: 5. For the CDR3, the DNA is TGTGCCAGCAGTTGGGAGCGGGGGGGAACCTACGAGCAGTACTTC. Translation gives CASSWERGGTYEQYF.

This clone was seen only a few times. The rearrangement joins TRBV9 to TRBJ2-3; 12 nucleotides agree with TRBD2. The CDR3 loop spans 17 amino acids. With 4 bases clipped from V and 2 bases from J, the junction kept 8 bases outside the gene matches. Germline V CDR1 and CDR2: SGDLS, YYNGEE. The DNA for the CDR3 is TGTGCCAGCAGCCCCCGGACTAGCGGGGCACTCACAGATACGCAGTATTTT. As protein: CASSPRTSGALTDTQYF.

This chain connects TRBV6-5 to TRBJ1-1, with D possibly matching TRBD1 (6 bases). Germline V gene lookup returns CDR1 MNHEY and CDR2 SVGAGI. Trimming removed 4 bases at V and 5 bases at J, with 14 bases between. This CDR3 contains 14 residues. CDR3 protein: CASSSIPQGTEAFF. The CDR3 DNA is TGTGCCAGCAGTTCCATTCCGCAGGGGACTGAAGCTTTCTTT.

The sample holds many counts of this clone. V is TRBV7-2 and J is TRBJ2-5, with D possibly matching TRBD1 (6 bases). Germline V gives CDR1 SGHTA, CDR2 FQGNSA. Trimming took 5 bases from V and 5 from J, leaving 12 bases between them. The CDR3 has 13 residues. For the CDR3, the DNA is TGTGCCAGCAGCCCCTACAGGGCTGAGACCCAGTACTTC. Amino acids: CASSPYRAETQYF.

The chain couples TRBV9 to TRBJ2-1; tentatively, D is TRBD1 (6 bases). The germline V and J ends were trimmed by 1 base and 4 bases, with 6 bases remaining between them. Germline V gives CDR1 SGDLS, CDR2 YYNGEE. There are 13 residues in the CDR3. Written as DNA, the CDR3 is TGTGCCAGCAGCGTACAGGGGTACAATGAGCAGTTCTTC. Translation: CASSVQGYNEQFF.

The V gene is TRBV6-5, the J gene TRBJ2-1; 9 bases fit TRBD1. The CDR3 has 16 amino acids. V shed 0 bases and J 8 bases; nucleotides not matched to a gene: 8. Germline V lookup: CDR1 MNHEY, CDR2 SVGAGI. CDR3 DNA: TGTGCCAGCAGTTACTCCGCGGGGACAGGGCCGGATGAGCAGTTCTTC. Its protein is CASSYSAGTGPDEQFF.

V usage is TRBV7-9 and J usage is TRBJ1-4; no clear D gene. The V end was cut by 5 bases, the J end by 0 bases, with 16 bases between. Germline CDR1 SEHNR, CDR2 FQNEAQ (reference sequence). The CDR3 sequence is 17 residues long. The CDR3 nucleotides are TGTGCCAGCAGCCTCCTCGTTCGGGATCCAACTAATGAAAAACTGTTTTTT. Residues: CASSLLVRDPTNEKLFF.

This clone came up a few times. The chain carries TRBV19 and TRBJ1-3; 8 nucleotides match TRBD1. The CDR3 loop spans 15 amino acids. The J segment lost 3 bases and the V segment lost 9 bases, leaving 10 bases of the junction unmatched. In germline, CDR1 is LNHDA, CDR2 SQIVND (reference sequence). The CDR3 loop reads CASFFIRGLGNTIYF. The DNA for the CDR3 is TGTGCCAGCTTCTTCATCAGGGGGCTTGGAAACACCATATATTTT.

A few counts support this clone. The chain employs TRBV6-5 and TRBJ2-7; 7 bases are shared with TRBD1. Trimming took 6 bases from V and 5 from J; bases not matched to a gene: 7. The CDR3 has 13 amino acids. The germline CDR1 and CDR2 sequences are MNHEY and SVGAGI. The CDR3 nucleotides are TGTGCCAGCAGCGCGGACAGGAACAACGAGCAGTACTTC. The encoded protein is CASSADRNNEQYF.

In its sample, this clone was seen a few times. This rearrangement joins TRBV6-5 to TRBJ2-7; 12 bases line up with TRBD1. In germline, CDR1 is MNHEY, CDR2 SVGAGI. The J segment lost 2 bases and the V segment lost 6 bases, leaving 2 bases of the junction unmatched. The CDR3 is made up of 14 amino acids. The CDR3 region is CASRGQGATYEQYF. In DNA, the CDR3 is TGTGCCAGCAGGGGACAGGGGGCGACCTACGAGCAGTACTTC.

This clone was recorded a few times. This chain connects TRBV5-4 to TRBJ2-2; TRBD1 is a possible D gene (7 bases). The CDR3 consists of 17 residues. With 4 bases removed from V and 4 bases from J, the gap between germline ends came to 20 bases. In germline, CDR1 is SGHNT, CDR2 YYREEE (reference sequence). The CDR3 DNA sequence: TGTGCCAGCAGCGCGAGGGGCGGGACAGCCGGCACCGGGGAGCTGTTTTTT. It translates to CASSARGGTAGTGELFF.

A few counts support this clone. The J gene is TRBJ1-6, the V gene TRBV5-4, with a weak D call TRBD1 (5 bases). Trimming left V 5 bases short and J 8 bases short, with 8 bases between. The length of the CDR3 is 12 residues. Germline CDR1 is SGHNT and CDR2 is YYREEE (reference sequence). In DNA form, the CDR3 reads TGTGCCAGCAGTCGGGACTATTCACCCCTCCACTTT. Translated: CASSRDYSPLHF.

This chain uses TRBV6-1 with TRBJ2-5, with 8 bases that match TRBD2. The length of the CDR3 is 13 residues. CDR1 is MNHNS and CDR2 is SASEGT in the germline V gene. After removal of 6 bases from V and 5 bases from J, the junction contained 5 bases not matched to a gene. CDR3 nucleotides: TGTGCCAGCAGGCCCGGGGGGGACGAGACCCAGTACTTC. Translation: CASRPGGDETQYF.

Only a few counts were recorded for this clone. The chain combines TRBV27 with TRBJ2-7; TRBD1 is a possible D gene (5 bases). V lost 5 bases, J lost 0 bases, and 11 bases lay in between. The CDR3 is 14 amino acids. Germline-derived CDR1 and CDR2 are MNHEY and SMNVEV (reference sequence). The CDR3 loop reads CASSRDSSSYEQYF. The CDR3 DNA sequence: TGTGCCAGCAGTCGCGACAGTAGCTCCTACGAGCAGTACTTC.

This clone was counted only a few times. The chain joins TRBV30 to TRBJ1-4; D gene uncertain. CDR1 is GTSNPN, CDR2 SVGIG, per germline (reference sequence). This CDR3 is 12 amino acids long. With 6 bases removed from V and 0 bases from J, the gap between germline ends came to 5 bases. CDR3 DNA: TGTGCCTGCACTGCAACTAATGAAAAACTGTTTTTT. This sequence encodes CACTATNEKLFF. The whole variable domain, remainder taken from reference TRBV30 and TRBJ1-4, is SQTIHQWPATLVQPVGSPLSLECTVEGTSNPNLYWYRQAAGRGLQLLFYSVGIGQISSEVPQNLSASRPQDRQFILSSKKLLLSDSGFYLCACTATNEKLFFGSGTQLSVL.

In this sample, this clone turned up a few times. The V and J genes are TRBV2 and TRBJ2-2, with TRBD1 identical over 10 bases. V gave up 4 bases and J gave up 3 bases; unmatched junction bases: 5. Germline CDR1 reads SNHLY; CDR2 reads FYNNEI. The CDR3 totals 16 residues. Here the CDR3 reads CASSGPTGGYTGELFF. The CDR3 DNA reads as TGTGCCAGCAGTGGACCGACAGGGGGCTACACCGGGGAGCTGTTTTTT.

The chain links TRBV18 to TRBJ2-2; no clear D. Germline assignment: CDR1 KGHSH and CDR2 LQKENI. The CDR3 covers 15 residues. Trimming shortened V by 6 bases and J by 3 bases, and 14 bases separated the two germline ends. As DNA, the CDR3 is TGTGCCAGCTCCCCAAGCATCCGGGACACCGGGGAGCTGTTTTTT. Its translation is CASSPSIRDTGELFF.

The table lists this clone with a few counts. Additional DNA sequences in this sample encode the identical CDR3. The V gene is TRBV7-2, the J gene TRBJ2-1, with 7 bases aligning to TRBD1. After removal of 1 base from V and 9 bases from J, the junction contained 6 bases not matched to a gene. In germline, CDR1 is SGHTA, CDR2 FQGNSA. The CDR3 has 14 amino acids. The CDR3 sequence: CASSLVEGAGEQFF. CDR3 nucleotide sequence: TGTGCCAGCAGCTTAGTCGAGGGGGCCGGTGAGCAGTTCTTC.